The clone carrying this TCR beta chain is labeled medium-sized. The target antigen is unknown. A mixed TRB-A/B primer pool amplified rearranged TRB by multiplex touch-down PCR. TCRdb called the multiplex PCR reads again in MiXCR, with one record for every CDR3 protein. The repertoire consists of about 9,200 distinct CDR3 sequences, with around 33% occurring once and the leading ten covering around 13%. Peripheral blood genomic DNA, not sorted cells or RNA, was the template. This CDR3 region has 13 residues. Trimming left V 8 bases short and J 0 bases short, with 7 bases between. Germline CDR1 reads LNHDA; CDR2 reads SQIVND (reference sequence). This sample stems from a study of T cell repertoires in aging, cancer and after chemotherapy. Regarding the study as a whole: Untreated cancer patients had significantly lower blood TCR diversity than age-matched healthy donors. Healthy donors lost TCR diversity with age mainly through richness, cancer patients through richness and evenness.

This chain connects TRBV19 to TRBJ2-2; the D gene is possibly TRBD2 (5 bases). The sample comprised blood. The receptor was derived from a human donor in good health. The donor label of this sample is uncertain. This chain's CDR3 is CASGSPNTGELFF. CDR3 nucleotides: TGTGCCAGTGGGAGCCCGAACACCGGGGAGCTGTTTTTT.